The T cell receptor (beta chain) under discussion was sequenced for a study of T cell repertoires in cytomegalovirus infection. Background on the study: In the study, CMV epitopes included recently identified HLA-C-restricted and well-studied HLA-B-restricted ones. Indications came from public TCR beta signatures; they pointed to CMV infection and to a matching HLA type. Overall study findings and caveats: Using cumulative public TCR beta family frequency, the authors identified those who carried CMV together with the relevant HLA. Dominating the ex vivo response were TCR beta clonotypes that were CMV-specific and HLA-C-restricted.

TCRdb analysed the reads with MiXCR anew, one entry per CDR3 protein. The sample records 100,000 to 150,000 distinct CDR3 sequences, around 32% being singletons. In its sample, this clonotype was seen many times. The antigen remains unidentified. Trimming took off 2 bases at V and 2 bases at J, with 13 bases between the two ends. CDR1 and CDR2 (germline): SGHVS, FNYEAQ. This CDR3 is built from 15 residues. The material sequenced was CD8+ T cells from cultured PBMCs, taken from culture after CMV antigen stimulation. The V call is TRBV7-6, the J call TRBJ2-7, with D perhaps TRBD1 (6 bases). The source of this sequence is a human donor in good health (CMV status not recorded). Some clones in this sample may be carry-over from other donors' samples. In DNA form, the CDR3 reads TGTGCCAGCAGCTTATCACAGGGATATACCTACGAGCAGTACTTC. It encodes CASSLSQGYTYEQYF.